The T cell receptor beta chain under discussion was sequenced for a study of HIV-infected patients and healthy controls. Study at large: After three months of therapy, CD4 counts rose modestly but significantly in about 90% of the 16 patients. General study findings and limits: Compared with controls, mean Gini indices were significantly raised in HIV-infected repertoires, possibly indicating oligoclonality.

Follow-up blood was drawn about 14 weeks, roughly three months, after antiretroviral therapy began. All unsorted peripheral T cells were captured because whole blood was used without fractionation. Germline CDR1 and CDR2: LNHDA and SQIVND (reference sequence). V dropped 3 bases and J dropped 8 bases, with 13 bases sitting between them. The CDR3 runs 14 residues. Reverse transcription used approximately 500 ng RNA and constant-region primers for alpha and beta. Alpha and beta chain libraries were made separately by chain-specific third strand synthesis with multiplexing indices. The cDNA received a 5' RACE adapter containing a random hexamer plus an SP2 sequencing primer site. TCRdb ran MiXCR on the 5' RACE reads and lists one entry per CDR3 protein. This table holds about 15,000 distinct CDR3 sequences, 9.5% to 15% found once. Worth noting for this clonotype: Its target is unknown.

The sample consisted of blood, taken during antiretroviral therapy. This clonotype was obtained from an adult with HIV infection. The donor label of this sample is uncertain. The rearrangement links TRBV19 to TRBJ1-4, with D maybe TRBD1 (5 bases). The CDR3: CASSISRDVEKLFF. CDR3 DNA: TGTGCCAGTAGTATTTCCCGGGACGTGGAAAAACTGTTTTTT. The variable domain in full, with the rest retrieved from reference TRBV19 and TRBJ1-4, is DGGITQSPKYLFRKEGQNVTLSCEQNLNHDAMYWYRQDPGQGLRLIYYSQIVNDFQKGDIAEGYSVSREKKESFPLTVTSAQKNPTAFYLCASSISRDVEKLFFGSGTQLSVL.